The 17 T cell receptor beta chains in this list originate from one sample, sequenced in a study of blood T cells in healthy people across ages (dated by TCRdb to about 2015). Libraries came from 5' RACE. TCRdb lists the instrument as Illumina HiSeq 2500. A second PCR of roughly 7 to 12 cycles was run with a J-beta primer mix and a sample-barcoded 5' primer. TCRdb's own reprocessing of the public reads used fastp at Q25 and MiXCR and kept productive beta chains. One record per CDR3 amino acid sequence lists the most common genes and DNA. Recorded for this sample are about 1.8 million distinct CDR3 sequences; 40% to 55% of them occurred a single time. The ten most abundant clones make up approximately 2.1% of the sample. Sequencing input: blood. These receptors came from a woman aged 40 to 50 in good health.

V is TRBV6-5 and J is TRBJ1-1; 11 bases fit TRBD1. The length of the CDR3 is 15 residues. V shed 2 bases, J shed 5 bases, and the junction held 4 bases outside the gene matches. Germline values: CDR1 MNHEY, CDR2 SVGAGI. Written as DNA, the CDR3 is TGTGCCAGCAGTTACGCCCGGGACAGGGGGACTGAAGCTTTCTTT. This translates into CASSYARDRGTEAFF.

Written as DNA, the CDR3 is TGTGCCAGCAATACCGGGACAGGGGGTTACAATGAGCAGTTCTTC. The encoded protein is CASNTGTGGYNEQFF. This sequence joins TRBV28 and TRBJ2-1, with 11 bases aligning to TRBD1. CDR1 and CDR2 from the germline V gene are MDHEN and SYDVKM. This CDR3 contains 15 residues. The trim removed 7 bases at V and 4 bases at J, leaving 6 bases unmatched.

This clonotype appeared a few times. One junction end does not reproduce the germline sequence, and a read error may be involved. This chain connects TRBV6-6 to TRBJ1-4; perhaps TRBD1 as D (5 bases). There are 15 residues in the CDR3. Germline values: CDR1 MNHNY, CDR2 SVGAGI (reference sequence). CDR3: CASSYEGRLNEKPFF. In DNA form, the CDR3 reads TGTGCCAGCAGTTACGAGGGACGGCTTAATGAAAAACCGTTTTTT.

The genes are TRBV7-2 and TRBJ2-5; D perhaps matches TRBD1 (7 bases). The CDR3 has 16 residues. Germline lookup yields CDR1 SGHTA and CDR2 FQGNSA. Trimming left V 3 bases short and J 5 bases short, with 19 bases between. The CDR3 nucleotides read TGTGCCAGCAGCTTGCAGGGGGGACGATTAGCGGAGACCCAGTACTTC. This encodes CASSLQGGRLAETQYF.

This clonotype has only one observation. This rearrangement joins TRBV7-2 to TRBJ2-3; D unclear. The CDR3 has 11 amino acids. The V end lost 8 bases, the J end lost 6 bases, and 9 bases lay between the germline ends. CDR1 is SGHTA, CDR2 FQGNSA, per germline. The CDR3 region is CASPPADTQYF. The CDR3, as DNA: TGTGCCAGCCCCCCAGCGGATACGCAGTATTTT. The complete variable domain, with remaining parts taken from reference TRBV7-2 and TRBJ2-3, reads GAGVSQSPSNKVTEKGKDVELRCDPISGHTALYWYRQSLGQGLEFLIYFQGNSAPDKSGLPSDRFSAERTGGSVSTLTIQRTQQEDSAVYLCASPPADTQYFGPGTRLTVL.

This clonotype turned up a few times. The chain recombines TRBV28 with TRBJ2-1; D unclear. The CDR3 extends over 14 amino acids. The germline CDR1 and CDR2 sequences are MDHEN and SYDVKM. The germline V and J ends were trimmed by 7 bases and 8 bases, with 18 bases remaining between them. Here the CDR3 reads CASTHVGREDEQFF. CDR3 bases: TGTGCCAGCACCCATGTCGGAAGAGAAGATGAGCAGTTCTTC.

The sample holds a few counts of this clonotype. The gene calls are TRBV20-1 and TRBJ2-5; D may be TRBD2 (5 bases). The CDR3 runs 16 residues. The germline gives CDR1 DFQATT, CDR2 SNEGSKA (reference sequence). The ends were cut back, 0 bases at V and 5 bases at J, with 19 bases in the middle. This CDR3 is CSARDRDPGRRETQYF. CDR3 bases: TGCAGTGCTAGAGATCGGGATCCCGGACGGCGGGAGACCCAGTACTTC.

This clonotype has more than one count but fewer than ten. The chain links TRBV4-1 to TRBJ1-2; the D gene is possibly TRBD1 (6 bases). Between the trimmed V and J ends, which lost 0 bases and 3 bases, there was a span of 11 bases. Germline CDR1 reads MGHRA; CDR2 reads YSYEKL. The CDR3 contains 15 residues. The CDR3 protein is CASSQDQGRDYGYTF. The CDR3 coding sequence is TGCGCCAGCAGCCAAGATCAGGGGCGCGACTATGGCTACACCTTC.

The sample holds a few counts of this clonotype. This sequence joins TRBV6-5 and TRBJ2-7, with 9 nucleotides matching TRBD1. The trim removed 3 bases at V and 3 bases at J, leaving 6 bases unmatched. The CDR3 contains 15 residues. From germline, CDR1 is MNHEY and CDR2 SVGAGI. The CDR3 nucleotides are TGTGCCAGCAGTTATGAGGGACAGGGATTCTACGAGCAGTACTTC. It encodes CASSYEGQGFYEQYF.

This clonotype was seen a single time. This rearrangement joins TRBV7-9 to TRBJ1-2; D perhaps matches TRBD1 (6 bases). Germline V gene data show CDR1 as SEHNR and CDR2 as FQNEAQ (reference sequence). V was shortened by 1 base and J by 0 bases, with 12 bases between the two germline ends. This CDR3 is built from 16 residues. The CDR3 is CASSLVAGVANYGYTF. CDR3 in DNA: TGTGCCAGCAGCTTAGTAGCAGGGGTAGCTAACTATGGCTACACCTTC.

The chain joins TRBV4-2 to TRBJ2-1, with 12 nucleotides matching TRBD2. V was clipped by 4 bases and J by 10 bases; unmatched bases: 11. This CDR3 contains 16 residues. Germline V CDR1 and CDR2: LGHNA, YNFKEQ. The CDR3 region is CASSRSSGGVANEQFF. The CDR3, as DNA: TGTGCCAGCAGCCGCTCTAGCGGGGGGGTAGCCAACGAGCAGTTCTTC.

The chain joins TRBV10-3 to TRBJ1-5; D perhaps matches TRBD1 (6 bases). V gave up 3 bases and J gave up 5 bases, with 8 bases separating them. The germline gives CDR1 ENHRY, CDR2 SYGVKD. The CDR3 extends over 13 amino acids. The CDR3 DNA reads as TGTGCCATCAGTGAACAGGGAGATCAGCCCCAGCATTTT. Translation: CAISEQGDQPQHF.

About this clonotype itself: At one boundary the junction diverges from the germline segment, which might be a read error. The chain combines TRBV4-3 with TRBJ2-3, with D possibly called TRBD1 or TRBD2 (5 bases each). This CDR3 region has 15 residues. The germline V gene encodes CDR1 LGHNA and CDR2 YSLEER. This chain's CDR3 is CASSQGDQGADMQYF. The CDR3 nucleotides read TGCGCCAGCAGCCAAGGGGACCAGGGAGCAGATATGCAGTATTTT.

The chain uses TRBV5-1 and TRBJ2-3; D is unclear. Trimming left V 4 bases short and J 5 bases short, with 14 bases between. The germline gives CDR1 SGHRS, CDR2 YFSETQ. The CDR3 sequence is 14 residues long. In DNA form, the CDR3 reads TGCGCCAGCAGCCGTTTAGGGATGGGAGATACGCAGTATTTT. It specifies CASSRLGMGDTQYF.

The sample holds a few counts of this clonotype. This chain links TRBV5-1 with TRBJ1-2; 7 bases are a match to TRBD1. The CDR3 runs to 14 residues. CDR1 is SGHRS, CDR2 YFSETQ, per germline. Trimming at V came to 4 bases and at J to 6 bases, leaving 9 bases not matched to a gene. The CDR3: CASSARQGRHGYTF. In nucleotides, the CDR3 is TGCGCCAGCAGCGCGAGACAGGGTCGGCATGGCTACACCTTC.

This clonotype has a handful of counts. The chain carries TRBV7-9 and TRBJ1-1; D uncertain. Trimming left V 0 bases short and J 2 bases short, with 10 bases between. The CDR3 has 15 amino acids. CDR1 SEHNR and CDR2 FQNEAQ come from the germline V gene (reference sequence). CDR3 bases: TGTGCCAGCAGCTTAGCCAGACAACTCAACACTGAAGCTTTCTTT. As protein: CASSLARQLNTEAFF.

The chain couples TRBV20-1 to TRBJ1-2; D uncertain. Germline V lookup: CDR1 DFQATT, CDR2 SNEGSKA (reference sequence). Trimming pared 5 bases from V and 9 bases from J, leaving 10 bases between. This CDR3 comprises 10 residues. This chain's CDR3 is CSAYTGSYTF. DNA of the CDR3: TGCAGTGCTTATACCGGTAGCTACACCTTC.